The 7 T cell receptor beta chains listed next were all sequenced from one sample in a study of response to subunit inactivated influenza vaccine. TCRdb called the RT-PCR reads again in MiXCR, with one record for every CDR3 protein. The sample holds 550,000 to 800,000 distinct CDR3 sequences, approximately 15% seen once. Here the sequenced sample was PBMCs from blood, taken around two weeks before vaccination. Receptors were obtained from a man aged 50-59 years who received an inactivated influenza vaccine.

The CDR3 DNA reads TGTGCCACCAGCCCGTGGTTAGGGGAGCTGTTTTTT. Its translation is CATSPWLGELFF. This sequence joins TRBV15 and TRBJ2-2, with D unclear. The CDR3 loop spans 12 amino acids. Germline V lookup: CDR1 LNHNV, CDR2 YYDKDF (reference sequence). Trimming took off 5 bases at V and 8 bases at J, with 9 bases between the two ends.

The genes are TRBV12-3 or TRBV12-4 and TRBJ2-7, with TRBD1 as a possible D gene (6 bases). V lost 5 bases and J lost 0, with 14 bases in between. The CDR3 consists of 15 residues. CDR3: CASSTGTPNSYEQYF. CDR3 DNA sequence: TGTGCCAGCAGTACCGGGACACCGAACTCCTACGAGCAGTACTTC.

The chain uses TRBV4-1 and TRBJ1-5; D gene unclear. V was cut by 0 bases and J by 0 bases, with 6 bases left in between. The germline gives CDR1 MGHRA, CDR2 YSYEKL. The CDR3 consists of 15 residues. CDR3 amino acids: CASSQDHYSNQPQHF. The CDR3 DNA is TGCGCCAGCAGCCAAGATCACTATAGCAATCAGCCCCAGCATTTT.

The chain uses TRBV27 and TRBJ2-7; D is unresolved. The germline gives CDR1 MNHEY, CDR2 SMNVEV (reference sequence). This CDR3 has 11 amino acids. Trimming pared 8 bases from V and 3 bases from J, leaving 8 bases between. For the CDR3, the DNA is TGTGCCAGCGGGTCAAACTACGAGCAGTACTTC. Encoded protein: CASGSNYEQYF.

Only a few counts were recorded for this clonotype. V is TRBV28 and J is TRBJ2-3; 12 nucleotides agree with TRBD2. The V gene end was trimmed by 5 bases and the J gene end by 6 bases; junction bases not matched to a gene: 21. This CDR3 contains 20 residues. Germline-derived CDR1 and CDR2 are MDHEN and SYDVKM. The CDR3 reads CASSPGMKPSGRAAFDTQYF. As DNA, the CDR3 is TGTGCCAGCAGTCCAGGGATGAAGCCTAGCGGGAGGGCCGCGTTTGATACGCAGTATTTT.

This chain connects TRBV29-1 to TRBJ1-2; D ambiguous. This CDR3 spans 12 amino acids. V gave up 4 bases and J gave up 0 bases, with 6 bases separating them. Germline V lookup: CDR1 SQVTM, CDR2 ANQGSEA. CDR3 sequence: CSVVTTNYGYTF. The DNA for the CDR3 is TGCAGCGTTGTGACAACTAACTATGGCTACACCTTC.

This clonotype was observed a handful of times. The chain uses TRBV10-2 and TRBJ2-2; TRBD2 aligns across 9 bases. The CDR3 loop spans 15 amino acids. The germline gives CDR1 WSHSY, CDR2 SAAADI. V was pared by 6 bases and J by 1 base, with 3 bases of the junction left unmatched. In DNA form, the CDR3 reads TGCGCCAGCAGCCGACTAGCGGAGAACACCGGGGAGCTGTTTTTT. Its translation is CASSRLAENTGELFF.